The next 3 T cell receptor beta chains were all read from a single sample in a study of blood T cell repertoires in COVID-19 (dated by TCRdb to about 2020). Library generation was performed with the immunoSEQ multiplex PCR assay. Entries here come from immuneACCESS through TCRdb and include only in-frame sequences with V and J called. Some clones fail to appear in such tables; in the studies checked, an unresolved V gene covers under half of the shortfall, and the cause of the remainder is unknown. Counted in this sample were about 220,000 clones; about four fifths of them appeared once. Of the sample, approximately 6.5% falls within the top ten clones. The source material was PBMCs or T cells enriched from blood (not recorded which). The receptors shown here come from a woman aged 40 to 55 who had recovered from COVID-19.

The chain combines TRBV4-1 with TRBJ2-2, with 10 bases matching TRBD2. The CDR3 consists of 20 residues. The V gene end was trimmed by 2 bases and the J gene end by 1 base; junction bases not matched to a gene: 13. Germline V gene sequence: CDR1 MGHRA, CDR2 YSYEKL. This chain's CDR3 is CASSQLLFSGRYWNTGELFF. CDR3 sequence (DNA): TGCGCCAGCAGCCAATTATTGTTTAGCGGGAGGTACTGGAACACCGGGGAGCTGTTTTTT.

J is TRBJ2-2 and V is TRBV9, with D maybe TRBD1 (6 bases). Germline CDR1 reads SGDLS; CDR2 reads YYNGEE. Deletions cut 1 base from V and 6 bases from J, with 13 bases between. The length of the CDR3 is 15 residues. The chain's CDR3 is CASSVMGASPGELFF. The CDR3, as DNA: TGTGCCAGCAGCGTAATGGGGGCTAGCCCCGGGGAGCTGTTTTTT.

The chain links TRBV14 to TRBJ2-3; D is possibly TRBD2 (7 bases). This CDR3 region has 14 residues. With 8 bases removed from V and 5 bases from J, the gap between germline ends came to 17 bases. Per the germline V gene, CDR1 is SGHDN and CDR2 is FVKESK. CDR3 sequence: CASRSMGGQDTQYF. Written as DNA, the CDR3 is TGTGCCAGCCGATCGATGGGGGGGCAAGATACGCAGTATTTT.